A selection of T cell receptor beta chains follows, all from one sample in a study of cytomegalovirus exposure and HLA in healthy donors. The data were produced by immunoSEQ multiplex PCR, yet TCRdb's version contains in-frame clones alone and is incomplete. The sample includes 100,000 to 150,000 clones, more than 70% of them seen just once. Sequences were obtained from PBMCs. These receptors came from a woman between 50 and 59 years old in good health and CMV-seropositive. The CDR3 runs from the conserved cysteine through the conserved F or W. The order of the fields is D gene, V gene, J gene, clone size, CDR3 DNA, CDR3 protein. D genes are given only for firm matches. Only part of the rows carry a size: once, few, many, or a class if the clone is expanded.

>-|TRBV7-5|TRBJ1-1|-
TGTGCCAGAAGCTTAGCGCGGGCCTCGAACACTGAAGCTTTCTTT
CARSLARASNTEAFF
>TRBD1|TRBV6-6|TRBJ2-7|-
TGTGCCAGCAGTCACCCCAGACAGGGCTGGGAGCAGTACTTC
CASSHPRQGWEQYF
>-|TRBV15|TRBJ2-7|-
TGTGCCACCAGCAGAGATTATGGCAGCTCCTACGAGCAGTACTTC
CATSRDYGSSYEQYF
>TRBD2|TRBV29-1|TRBJ2-7|once
TGCAGCGTTGGGGACTACGGTTCCGAGCAGTACTTC
CSVGDYGSEQYF
>TRBD1|TRBV4-1|TRBJ2-2|-
TGCGCCAGCAGCCAGGGGACAGGGGACACCGGGGAGCTGTTTTTT
CASSQGTGDTGELFF
>TRBD1|TRBV7-2|TRBJ2-5|-
TGTGCCAGCAGCTTATGGCCAGGGGGAGAGACCCAGTACTTC
CASSLWPGGETQYF
>TRBD1|TRBV11-3|TRBJ2-7|-
TGTGCCAGCAGTTACGTAGGGGACAGTTCCCGCGAGCAGTACTTC
CASSYVGDSSREQYF
>-|TRBV30|TRBJ2-6|-
TGTGCCTGTACAGGGTCTGGGGCCAACGTCCTGACTTTC
CACTGSGANVLTF
>TRBD1|TRBV7-9|TRBJ1-1|-
TGTGCCAGCAGCCTCGGGGCAGGGGGAACGGGGGCTTTCTTT
CASSLGAGGTGAFF
>TRBD1|TRBV11-3|TRBJ2-7|-
TGTGCCAGCAGCTTAGAGGGGGCAGGGGGCTACGAGCAGTACTTC
CASSLEGAGGYEQYF
>TRBD2|TRBV5-4|TRBJ2-3|-
TGTGCCAGCAGCTTAAAGCGGGACGGTTACACAGATACGCAGTATTTT
CASSLKRDGYTDTQYF
>TRBD1|TRBV4-1|TRBJ1-1|-
TGCGCCAGCAGCCCACAGAGGGACAGGGTGCTCCAGGCTTTCTTT
CASSPQRDRVLQAFF
>TRBD1|TRBV5-6|TRBJ1-2|-
TGTGCCAGCAGCTGGAGTCCCGGGACAGGGGCCGGCTACACCTTC
CASSWSPGTGAGYTF
>TRBD2|TRBV4-3|TRBJ2-3|-
TGCGCCAGCAGCCAAGATCCTAGCGGGGGCTACCACACAGATACGCAGTATTTT
CASSQDPSGGYHTDTQYF
>-|TRBV11-2|TRBJ2-2|-
TGTGCCAGCAGCCAGCGCAGGGCCGTCACCGGGGAGCTGTTTTTT
CASSQRRAVTGELFF
>TRBD2|TRBV7-9|TRBJ2-7|-
TGTGCCAGCAGCCTACTAGCGGGAGACTCCTACGAGCAGTACTTC
CASSLLAGDSYEQYF
>-|TRBV27|TRBJ1-1|-
TGTGCCAGCAGTTCAACAGGGACGAACACTGAAGCTTTCTTT
CASSSTGTNTEAFF
>-|TRBV7-9|TRBJ2-2|-
TGTGCCAGCGAACCGGGGGGCGGGGGACACACCGGGGAGCTGTTTTTT
CASEPGGGGHTGELFF
>TRBD2|TRBV6-1|TRBJ2-7|-
TGTGCCACCCTAGCGGGACTTAACTACGAGCAGTACTTC
CATLAGLNYEQYF
>TRBD1|TRBV30|TRBJ2-4|-
TGTGCCTTAGACAGGGCGAACATTCAGTACTTC
CALDRANIQYF
>-|TRBV18|TRBJ2-7|-
TGTGCCAGCTCACCCGGGGGGCCCTACGAGCAGTACTTC
CASSPGGPYEQYF
>TRBD1|TRBV4-3|TRBJ1-5|-
TGCGCCAGCAGCCAAGGAGCAGGGGGTCAACAGCCCCAGCATTTT
CASSQGAGGQQPQHF
>-|TRBV9|TRBJ2-7|-
TGTGCCAGCAGCGCCAGGGGTTTCTCCTACGAGCAGTACTTC
CASSARGFSYEQYF
>-|TRBV11-3|TRBJ2-5|-
TGTGCCAGCAGCTTAGATGACAAAGTCGGAGAGACCCAGTACTTC
CASSLDDKVGETQYF
>-|TRBV4-2|TRBJ2-7|once
TGTGCCAGCAGCCAAGATGGGGGCGGTCCATACGAGCAGTACTTC
CASSQDGGGPYEQYF
>TRBD2|TRBV9|TRBJ2-5|-
TGTGCCAGCAGCAAACGTACGGGGGGACGGGAGACCCAGTACTTC
CASSKRTGGRETQYF
>-|TRBV6-6|TRBJ2-3|few
TGTGCCAGCCATATGGGGGGGCGAGCAGATACGCAGTATTTT
CASHMGGRADTQYF
>TRBD2|TRBV5-1|TRBJ2-7|-
TGCGCCAGCAGCTCGGGGGGGGGATCCAACGAGCAGTACTTC
CASSSGGGSNEQYF
>-|TRBV5-1|TRBJ2-7|-
TGCGCCAGCAGCTTGAGAGGCTTCAACTACGAGCAGTACTTC
CASSLRGFNYEQYF
>-|TRBV30|TRBJ2-5|once
TGTGCCTGGGATGGGTGGGGGCGAGGAAGTTATGGGGAGACCCAGTACTTC
CAWDGWGRGSYGETQYF
>TRBD1|TRBV30|TRBJ1-3|-
TGTGCCTGGACCCAAGTGCGGGACAGGGGTTCTGGAAACACCATATATTTT
CAWTQVRDRGSGNTIYF
>TRBD2|TRBV7-2|TRBJ2-1|-
TGTGCCAGCAGCCCGGGACTAGCGGCCTACAATGAGCAGTTCTTC
CASSPGLAAYNEQFF
>-|TRBV9|TRBJ1-1|-
TGTGCCAGCGGAGGAGGGAACACTGAAGCTTTCTTT
CASGGGNTEAFF
>-|TRBV5-6|TRBJ1-4|-
TGTGCCAGCAGCATCGGGACTTCATGGGAACTGTTTTTT
CASSIGTSWELFF
>-|TRBV7-9|TRBJ2-3|-
TGTGCCAGCAGCTCCCAAAGGGCCCTAGTACGAGGGAATACGCAGTATTTT
CASSSQRALVRGNTQYF
>TRBD2|TRBV7-2|TRBJ2-7|-
TGTGCCAGCAGCTTAGTTAGCGGGGGCGGCATGCCCTACGAGCAGTACTTC
CASSLVSGGGMPYEQYF
>-|TRBV21-1|TRBJ1-1|-
TGTGCCAGCAACCTAGCGGGACCTACGAACACTGAAGCTTTCTTT
CASNLAGPTNTEAFF
>TRBD1|TRBV6-5|TRBJ1-2|-
TGTGCCAGCAGTTACTACGGACAGGAACAATACTATGGCTACACCTTC
CASSYYGQEQYYGYTF
>TRBD2|TRBV29-1|TRBJ2-1|few
TGCAGCGTAGGGCGGGAGTACAATGAGCAGTTCTTC
CSVGREYNEQFF
>TRBD2|TRBV9|TRBJ2-3|-
TGTGCCAGCAGCGTAAGAGCGGGGGGGGCCTCAGATACGCAGTATTTT
CASSVRAGGASDTQYF
>-|TRBV30|TRBJ1-2|-
TGTGCCTGGGCTACAAAAGGAGGGGACTATGGCTACACCTTC
CAWATKGGDYGYTF
>TRBD2|TRBV30|TRBJ2-3|-
TGTGCCTGGAGTAAAGGGAGGGTGACAGATACGCAGTATTTT
CAWSKGRVTDTQYF
>-|TRBV30|TRBJ1-1|-
TGTGCCTGGAGCCCCGGGGGGGTATTAACTTTCTTT
CAWSPGGVLTFF
>-|TRBV7-3|TRBJ1-1|-
TGTGCCAGCAGCTTAGGGGGGGGGACAGAAGCTTTCTTT
CASSLGGGTEAFF
>TRBD1|TRBV19|TRBJ2-7|-
TGTGCCAGCCGGGACAGGTCTAACGAGCAGTACTTC
CASRDRSNEQYF
>TRBD2|TRBV7-8|TRBJ2-5|-
TGTGCCAGCAGCACCCTCTCAGGGACTAGCGGGGGGTGGCAAGAGACCCAGTACTTC
CASSTLSGTSGGWQETQYF
>TRBD2|TRBV9|TRBJ2-7|-
TGTGCCAGCAGCGTAGCGGGAGGCCCCTACGAGCAGTACTTC
CASSVAGGPYEQYF
>-|TRBV6-5|TRBJ1-5|-
TGTGCCAGCAGTCAGGGAAATAGCAATCAGCCCCAGCATTTT
CASSQGNSNQPQHF
>TRBD1|TRBV4-1|TRBJ1-4|-
TGCGCCAGCAGCGCGAAGATGGGACAGGAGGGTGAAAAACTGTTTTTT
CASSAKMGQEGEKLFF
>TRBD1|TRBV28|TRBJ1-5|few
TGTGCCTCCCTAGGGGGCGACGCGGGGAATCAGCCCCAGCATTTT
CASLGGDAGNQPQHF
>TRBD2|TRBV7-9|TRBJ2-1|-
TGTGCCAGCAGCTTGGGCGGGAGGGTCGCCTACAATGAGCAGTTCTTC
CASSLGGRVAYNEQFF
>-|TRBV11-3|TRBJ1-1|-
TGTGCCAGCAGCTCAGGGGTGCGGACTGAAGCTTTCTTT
CASSSGVRTEAFF
>TRBD1|TRBV5-1|TRBJ2-3|-
TGCGCCAGCAGCATTGGGACAGGGAGCCAAGATACGCAGTATTTT
CASSIGTGSQDTQYF
>TRBD1|TRBV11-2|TRBJ2-2|-
TGTGCCAGCAGCTTTGACAGGGGGCTAAAGGATGGCGGGGAGCTGTTTTTT
CASSFDRGLKDGGELFF